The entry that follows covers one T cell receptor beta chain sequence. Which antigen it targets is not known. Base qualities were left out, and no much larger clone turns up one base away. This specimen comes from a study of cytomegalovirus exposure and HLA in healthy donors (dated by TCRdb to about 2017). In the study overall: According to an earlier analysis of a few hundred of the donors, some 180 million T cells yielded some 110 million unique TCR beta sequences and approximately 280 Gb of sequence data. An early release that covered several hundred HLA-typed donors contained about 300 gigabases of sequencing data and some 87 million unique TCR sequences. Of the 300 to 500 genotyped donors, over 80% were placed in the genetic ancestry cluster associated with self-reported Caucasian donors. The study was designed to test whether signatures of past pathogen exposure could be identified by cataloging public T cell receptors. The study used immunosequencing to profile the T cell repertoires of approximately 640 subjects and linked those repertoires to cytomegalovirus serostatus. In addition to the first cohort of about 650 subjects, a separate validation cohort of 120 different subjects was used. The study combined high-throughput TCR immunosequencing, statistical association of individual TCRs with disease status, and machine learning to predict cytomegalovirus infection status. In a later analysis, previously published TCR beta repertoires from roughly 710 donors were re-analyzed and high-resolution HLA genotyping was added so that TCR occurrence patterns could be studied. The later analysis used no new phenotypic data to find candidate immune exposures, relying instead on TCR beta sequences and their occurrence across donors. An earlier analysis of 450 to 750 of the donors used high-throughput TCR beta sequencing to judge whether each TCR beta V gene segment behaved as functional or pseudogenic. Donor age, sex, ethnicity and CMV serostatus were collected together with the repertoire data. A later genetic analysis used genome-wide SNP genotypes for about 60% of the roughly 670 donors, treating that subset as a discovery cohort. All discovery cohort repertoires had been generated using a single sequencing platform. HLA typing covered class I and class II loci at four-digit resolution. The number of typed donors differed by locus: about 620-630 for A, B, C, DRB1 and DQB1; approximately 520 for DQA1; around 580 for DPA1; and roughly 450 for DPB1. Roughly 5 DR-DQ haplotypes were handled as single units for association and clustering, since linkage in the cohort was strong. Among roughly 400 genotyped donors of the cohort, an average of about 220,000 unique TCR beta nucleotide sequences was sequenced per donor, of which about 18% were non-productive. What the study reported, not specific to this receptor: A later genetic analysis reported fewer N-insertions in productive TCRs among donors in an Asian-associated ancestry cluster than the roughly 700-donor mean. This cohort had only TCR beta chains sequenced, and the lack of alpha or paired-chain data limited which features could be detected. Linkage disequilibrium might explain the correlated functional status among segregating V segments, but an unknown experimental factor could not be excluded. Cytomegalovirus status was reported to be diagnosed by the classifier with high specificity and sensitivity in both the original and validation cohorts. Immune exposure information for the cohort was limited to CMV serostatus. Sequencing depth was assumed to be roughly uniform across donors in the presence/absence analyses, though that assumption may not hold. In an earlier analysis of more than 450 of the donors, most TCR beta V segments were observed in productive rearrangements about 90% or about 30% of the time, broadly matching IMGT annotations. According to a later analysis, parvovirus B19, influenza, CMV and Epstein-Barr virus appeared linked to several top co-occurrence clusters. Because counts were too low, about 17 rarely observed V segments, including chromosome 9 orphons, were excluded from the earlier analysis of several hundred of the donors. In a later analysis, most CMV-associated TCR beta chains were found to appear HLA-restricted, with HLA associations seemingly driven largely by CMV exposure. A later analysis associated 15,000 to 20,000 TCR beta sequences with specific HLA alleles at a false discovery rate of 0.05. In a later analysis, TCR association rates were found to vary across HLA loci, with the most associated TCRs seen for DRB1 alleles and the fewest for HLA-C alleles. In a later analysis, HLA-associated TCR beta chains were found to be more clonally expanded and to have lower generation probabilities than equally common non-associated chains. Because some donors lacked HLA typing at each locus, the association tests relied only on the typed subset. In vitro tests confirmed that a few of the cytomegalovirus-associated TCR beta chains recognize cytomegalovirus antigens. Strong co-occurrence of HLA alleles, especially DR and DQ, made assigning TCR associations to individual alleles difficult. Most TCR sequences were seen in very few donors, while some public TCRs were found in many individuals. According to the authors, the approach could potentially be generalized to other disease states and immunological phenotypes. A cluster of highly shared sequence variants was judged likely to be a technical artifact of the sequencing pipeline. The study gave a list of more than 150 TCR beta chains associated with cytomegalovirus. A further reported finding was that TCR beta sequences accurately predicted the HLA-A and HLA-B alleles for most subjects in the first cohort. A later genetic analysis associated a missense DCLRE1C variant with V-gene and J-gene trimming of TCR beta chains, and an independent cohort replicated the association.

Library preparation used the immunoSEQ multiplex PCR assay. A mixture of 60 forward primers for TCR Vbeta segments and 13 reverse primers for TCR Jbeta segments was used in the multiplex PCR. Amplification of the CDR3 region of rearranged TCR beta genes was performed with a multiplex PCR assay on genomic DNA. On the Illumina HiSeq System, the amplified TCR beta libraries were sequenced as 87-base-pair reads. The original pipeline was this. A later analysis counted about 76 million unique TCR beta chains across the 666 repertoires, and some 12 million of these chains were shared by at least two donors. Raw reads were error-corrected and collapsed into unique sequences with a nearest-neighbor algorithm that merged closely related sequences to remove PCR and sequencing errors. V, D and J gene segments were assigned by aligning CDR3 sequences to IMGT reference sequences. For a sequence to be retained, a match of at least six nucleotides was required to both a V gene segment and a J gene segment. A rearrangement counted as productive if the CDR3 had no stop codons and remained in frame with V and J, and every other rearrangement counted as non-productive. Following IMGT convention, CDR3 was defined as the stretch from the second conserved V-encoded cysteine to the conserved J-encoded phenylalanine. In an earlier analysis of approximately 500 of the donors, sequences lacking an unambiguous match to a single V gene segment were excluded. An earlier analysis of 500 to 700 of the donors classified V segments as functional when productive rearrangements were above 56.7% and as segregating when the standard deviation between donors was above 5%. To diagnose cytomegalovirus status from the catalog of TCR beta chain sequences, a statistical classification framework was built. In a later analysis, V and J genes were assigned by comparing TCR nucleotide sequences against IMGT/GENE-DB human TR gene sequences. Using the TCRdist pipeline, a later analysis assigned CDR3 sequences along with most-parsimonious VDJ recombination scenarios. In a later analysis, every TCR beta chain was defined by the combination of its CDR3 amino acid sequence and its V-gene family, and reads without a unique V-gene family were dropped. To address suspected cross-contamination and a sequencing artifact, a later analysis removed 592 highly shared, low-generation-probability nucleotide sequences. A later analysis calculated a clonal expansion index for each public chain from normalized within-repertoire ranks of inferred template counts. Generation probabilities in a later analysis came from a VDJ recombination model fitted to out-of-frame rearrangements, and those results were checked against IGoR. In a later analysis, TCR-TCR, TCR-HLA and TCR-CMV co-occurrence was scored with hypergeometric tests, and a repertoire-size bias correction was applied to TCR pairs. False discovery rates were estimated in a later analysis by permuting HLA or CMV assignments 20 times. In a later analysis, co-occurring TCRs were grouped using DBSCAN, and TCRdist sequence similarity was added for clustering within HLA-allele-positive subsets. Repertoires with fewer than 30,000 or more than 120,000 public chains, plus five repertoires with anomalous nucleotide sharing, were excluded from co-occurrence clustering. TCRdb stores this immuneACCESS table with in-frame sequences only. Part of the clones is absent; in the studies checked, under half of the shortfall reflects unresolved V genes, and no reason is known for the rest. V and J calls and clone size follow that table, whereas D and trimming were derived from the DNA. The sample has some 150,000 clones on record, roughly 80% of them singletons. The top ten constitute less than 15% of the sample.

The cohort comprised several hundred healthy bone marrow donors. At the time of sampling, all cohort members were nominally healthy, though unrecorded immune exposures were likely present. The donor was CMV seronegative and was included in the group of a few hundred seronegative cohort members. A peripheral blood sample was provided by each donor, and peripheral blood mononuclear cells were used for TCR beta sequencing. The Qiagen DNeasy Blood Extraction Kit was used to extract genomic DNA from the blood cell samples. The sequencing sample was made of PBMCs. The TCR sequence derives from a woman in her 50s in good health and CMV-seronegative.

CDR3 loop: CASRRTASYEQYF. At the DNA level, the sequence is TGTGCCAGCAGGCGGACAGCCTCCTACGAGCAGTACTTC. This chain joins TRBV7-2 to TRBJ2-7; the D gene is possibly TRBD1, with 6 bases matching. Spanning cysteine to phenylalanine, the CDR3 consists of 13 amino acids. This entry keeps only the CDR3 DNA: 39 bases, framed from base 1. CDR1 SGHTA and CDR2 FQGNSA were looked up in the germline V gene. V is reduced by 6 bases and J by 0 bases, leaving a spacing of 9 bases between them.